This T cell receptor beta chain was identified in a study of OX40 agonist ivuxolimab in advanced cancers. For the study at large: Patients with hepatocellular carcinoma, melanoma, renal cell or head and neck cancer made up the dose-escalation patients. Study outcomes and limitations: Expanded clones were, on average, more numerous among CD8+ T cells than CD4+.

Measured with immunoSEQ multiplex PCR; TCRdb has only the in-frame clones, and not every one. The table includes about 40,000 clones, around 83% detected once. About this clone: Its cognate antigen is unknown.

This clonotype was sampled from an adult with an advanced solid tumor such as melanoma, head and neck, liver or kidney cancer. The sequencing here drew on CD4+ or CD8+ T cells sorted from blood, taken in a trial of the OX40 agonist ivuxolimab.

DNA of the CDR3: TGTGCCAGCAGCTTCGGGTTAGGGGACTACGAGCAGTACTTC. Its translation is CASSFGLGDYEQYF. V usage is TRBV5-4 and J usage is TRBJ2-7; tentative D call: TRBD1 (5 bases). CDR1 is SGHNT and CDR2 is YYREEE in the germline V gene (reference sequence). V dropped 2 bases and J dropped 3 bases, with 12 bases sitting between them. The CDR3 contains 14 residues.